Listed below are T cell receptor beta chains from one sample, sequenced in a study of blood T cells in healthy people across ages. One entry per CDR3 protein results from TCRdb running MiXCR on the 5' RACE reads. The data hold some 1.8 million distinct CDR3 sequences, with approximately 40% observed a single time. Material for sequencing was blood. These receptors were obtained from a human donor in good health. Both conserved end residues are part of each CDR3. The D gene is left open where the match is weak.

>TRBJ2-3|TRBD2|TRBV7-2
CASSRPSGGSSTDTQYF
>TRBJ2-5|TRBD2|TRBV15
CATSRDVGSGVGETQYF
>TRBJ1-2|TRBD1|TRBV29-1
CRGGTGDYGYTF
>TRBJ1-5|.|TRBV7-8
CASSLGGIGGGQPQHF
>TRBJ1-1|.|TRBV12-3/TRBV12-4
CASSTGSSTEAFF
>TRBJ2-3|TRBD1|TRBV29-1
CSVEGPGGLDTQYF
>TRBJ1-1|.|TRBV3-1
CASSHHDRKNTEAFF
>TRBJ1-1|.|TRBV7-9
CASSLAPGPGNTEAFF
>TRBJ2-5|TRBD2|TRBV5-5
CASTVAGGAETQYF
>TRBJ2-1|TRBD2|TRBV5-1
CASSLVGGTSSYNEQFF
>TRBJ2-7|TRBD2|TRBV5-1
CASSRGEDYEQYF
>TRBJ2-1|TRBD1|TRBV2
CATWTGVEQFF
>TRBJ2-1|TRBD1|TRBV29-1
CSANRGSGGEQFF
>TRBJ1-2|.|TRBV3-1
CASSQDGEVYGYTF
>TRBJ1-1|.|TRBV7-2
CASSLASRGGTEAFF
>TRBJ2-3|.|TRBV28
CASTGGVGTDTQYF